The source of this T cell receptor beta chain is a study of blood T cell repertoires in COVID-19. Overall study: In each case, the material was cDNA or gDNA derived from T cells, B-cell-depleted T cells, or PBMCs.

The trim removed 4 bases at V and 0 bases at J, leaving 4 bases unmatched. The CDR3 has 15 amino acids. The germline V gene encodes CDR1 KGHSH and CDR2 LQKENI. Original processing notes: Researchers report that nucleated cell counts were estimated from reference gene primer amplification. TCRdb's table, derived via immunoSEQ multiplex PCR, lists solely in-frame clones and lacks some. V and J calls and clone size are as listed in that table; D and trimming were resolved from the DNA. This table holds about 160,000 clones, approximately 95% found once. This clonotype was obtained from a woman in her fifties or sixties with acute or convalescent COVID-19. This sequence joins TRBV18 and TRBJ1-2, with TRBD1 identical over 8 bases. The sequenced material came from peripheral blood. CDR3 coding DNA: TGTGCCAGCTCACTATCAGGGGGCTCTAACTATGGCTACACCTTC. Amino acids: CASSLSGGSNYGYTF.